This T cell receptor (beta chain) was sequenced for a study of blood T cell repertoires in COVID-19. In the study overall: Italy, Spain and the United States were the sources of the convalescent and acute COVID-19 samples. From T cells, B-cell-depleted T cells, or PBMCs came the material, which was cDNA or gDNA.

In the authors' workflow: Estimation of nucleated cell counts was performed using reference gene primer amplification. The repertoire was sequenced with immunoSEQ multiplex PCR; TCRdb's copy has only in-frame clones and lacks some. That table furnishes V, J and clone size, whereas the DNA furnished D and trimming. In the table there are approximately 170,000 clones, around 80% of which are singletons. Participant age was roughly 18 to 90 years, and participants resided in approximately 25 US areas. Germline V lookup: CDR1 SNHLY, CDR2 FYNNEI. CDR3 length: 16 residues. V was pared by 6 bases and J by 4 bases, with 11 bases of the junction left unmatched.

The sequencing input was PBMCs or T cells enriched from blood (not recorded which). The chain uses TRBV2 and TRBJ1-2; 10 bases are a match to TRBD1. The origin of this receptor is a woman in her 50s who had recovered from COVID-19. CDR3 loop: CASRAGTGAWSYGYTF. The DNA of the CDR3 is TGTGCCAGCAGAGCCGGGACAGGGGCGTGGAGCTATGGCTACACCTTC.